This T cell receptor (gamma chain) was identified in a study of gammadelta T cells in human blood (dated by TCRdb to about 2020). Clipping removes 3 bases from V and 5 bases from J, with 3 as the unmatched junction base count. CDR1 and CDR2 were assigned from the germline V gene as EGSTGY and YDSYTSSV. Including cysteine and phenylalanine, the CDR3 has 13 amino acids. Only the CDR3 region is kept as DNA, spanning 39 bases read in frame from base 1. This clone is large (0.1 to 1%). It has no known antigen specificity. No base quality values were provided; no much bigger clone lies one nucleotide off. The study at large found these results: According to the study, polyclonal expansion of innate gamma-delta T cells right after birth appeared to be driven by microbial exposure.

Library creation used RT-PCR. TCRdb names Illumina MiSeq as the instrument used. Identical DNA sequences were merged into single rows after TCRdb reprocessed the public reads with CATT. The sample table records roughly 520 gamma-chain clones; 5.5% to 8% of these occur just once. The ten largest account for 17% of the sample. The receptor was derived from a human fetus. The sequence links TRGV4 to TRGJP2. Sequenced input: non-Vgamma9Vdelta2 gamma-delta T cells from fetal blood. The CDR3: CATWDRSDWIKTF. The DNA is TGTGCCACCTGGGATCGAAGTGATTGGATCAAGACGTTT.